The entry that follows covers one T cell receptor beta chain sequence. Donors were grouped by their self-reported clinical history. The data stem from a study of blood T cell repertoires in COVID-19. Per the authors' pipeline: From reference gene primer amplification, estimates of nucleated cell counts were derived. Clones were read by immunoSEQ multiplex PCR, and TCRdb kept only the in-frame ones, dropping some. V, J and clone size were drawn from that table, and D and trimming were deduced from the DNA. The repertoire holds roughly 180,000 clones, with roughly 80% as singletons. CDR3 size: 16 residues. With 1 base removed from V and 0 bases from J, the gap between germline ends came to 9 bases. Germline V gene lookup returns CDR1 MNHEY and CDR2 SVGAGI.

Source material: PBMCs or T cells enriched from blood (not recorded which). The V gene is TRBV6-5, the J gene TRBJ2-2; a weak D match, TRBD1 (5 bases). This TCR came from a woman aged 40 to 50 with acute COVID-19. The DNA of the CDR3 is TGTGCCAGCAGTTACTTCAGGGTGCCGAACACCGGGGAGCTGTTTTTT. Protein: CASSYFRVPNTGELFF.